This section outlines one TCR beta chain sequence together with its context. The antigen remains undetermined. These data are taken from a study of lymphopenia after photon versus proton radiotherapy. The assay was immunoSEQ multiplex PCR, and TCRdb's table has in-frame clones only and misses some. The sample has 55,000 to 75,000 clones; around 90% are singletons. Study-level results: Post-nadir diversity loss with photons came from oligoclonal expansion, particularly CD8+ Temra cells. Relative stability marked proton patients; photon patients lost diversity and naive cells. Survival link was tested only in deceased patients; proton benefit remains a possibility.

V dropped 2 bases and J dropped 6 bases, with 9 bases sitting between them. This CDR3 has 13 residues. CDR1 is SGHDT and CDR2 is YYEEEE in the germline V gene. The J gene is TRBJ1-5, the V gene TRBV5-6; D gene uncertain. The sequencing here drew on peripheral blood, taken from a patient treated with photon-based radiotherapy. This TCR came from a woman between 65 and 79 years old with pancreatic cancer. The CDR3 loop is CASSFGTAQPQHF. The CDR3, as DNA: TGTGCCAGCAGCTTCGGTACGGCTCAGCCCCAGCATTTT. Full variable domain (remainder filled in from reference TRBV5-6 and TRBJ1-5): DAGVTQSPTHLIKTRGQQVTLRCSPKSGHDTVSWYQQALGQGPQFIFQYYEEEERQRGNFPDRFSGHQFPNYSSELNVNALLLGDSALYLCASSFGTAQPQHFGDGTRLSIL.